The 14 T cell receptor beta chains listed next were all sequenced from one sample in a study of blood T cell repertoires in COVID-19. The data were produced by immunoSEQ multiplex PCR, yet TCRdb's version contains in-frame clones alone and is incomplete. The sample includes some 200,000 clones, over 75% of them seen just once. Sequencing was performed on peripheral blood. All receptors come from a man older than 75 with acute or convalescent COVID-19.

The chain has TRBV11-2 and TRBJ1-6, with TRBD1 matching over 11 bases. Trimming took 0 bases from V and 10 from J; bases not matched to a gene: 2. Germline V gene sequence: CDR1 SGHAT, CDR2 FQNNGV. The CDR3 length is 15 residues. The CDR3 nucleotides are TGTGCCAGCAGCTTAGAGGGACAGGGGGGGTCACCCCTCCACTTT. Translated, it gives CASSLEGQGGSPLHF.

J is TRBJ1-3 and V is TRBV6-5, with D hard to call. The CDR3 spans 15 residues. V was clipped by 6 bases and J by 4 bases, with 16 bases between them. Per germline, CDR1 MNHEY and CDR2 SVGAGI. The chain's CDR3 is CASRRSMFAGNTIYF. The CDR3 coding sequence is TGTGCCAGCAGGCGGTCCATGTTTGCCGGAAACACCATATATTTT.

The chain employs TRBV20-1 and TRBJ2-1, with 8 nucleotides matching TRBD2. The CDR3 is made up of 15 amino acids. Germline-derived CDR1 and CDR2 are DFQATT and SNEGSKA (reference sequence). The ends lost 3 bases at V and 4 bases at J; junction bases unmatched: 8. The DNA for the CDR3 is TGCAGTGCTAGTGTGTCTAGCGGGCCTTACAATGAGCAGTTCTTC. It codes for CSASVSSGPYNEQFF.

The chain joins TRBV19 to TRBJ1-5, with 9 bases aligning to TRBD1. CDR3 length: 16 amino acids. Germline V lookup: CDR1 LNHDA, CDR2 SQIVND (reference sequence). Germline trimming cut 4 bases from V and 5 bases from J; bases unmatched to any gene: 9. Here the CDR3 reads CASSKAGGQGYQPQHF. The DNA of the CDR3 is TGTGCCAGTAGTAAGGCCGGGGGACAGGGCTATCAGCCCCAGCATTTT. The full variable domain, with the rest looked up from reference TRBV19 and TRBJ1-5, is DGGITQSPKYLFRKEGQNVTLSCEQNLNHDAMYWYRQDPGQGLRLIYYSQIVNDFQKGDIAEGYSVSREKKESFPLTVTSAQKNPTAFYLCASSKAGGQGYQPQHFGDGTRLSIL.

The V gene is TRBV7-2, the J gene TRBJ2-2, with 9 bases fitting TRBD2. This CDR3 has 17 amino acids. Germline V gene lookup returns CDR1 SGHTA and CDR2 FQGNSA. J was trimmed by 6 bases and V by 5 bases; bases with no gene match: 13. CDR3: CASSLTGGGRAAGELFF. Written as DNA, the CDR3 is TGTGCCAGCAGCCTTACTGGGGGCGGGAGGGCCGCCGGGGAGCTGTTTTTT.

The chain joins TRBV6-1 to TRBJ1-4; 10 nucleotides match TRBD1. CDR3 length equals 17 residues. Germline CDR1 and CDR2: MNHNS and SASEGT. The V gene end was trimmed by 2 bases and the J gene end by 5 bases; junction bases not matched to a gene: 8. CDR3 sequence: CASSERVLGQGNEKLFF. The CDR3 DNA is TGTGCCAGCAGTGAAAGGGTGTTGGGACAGGGGAATGAAAAACTGTTTTTT.

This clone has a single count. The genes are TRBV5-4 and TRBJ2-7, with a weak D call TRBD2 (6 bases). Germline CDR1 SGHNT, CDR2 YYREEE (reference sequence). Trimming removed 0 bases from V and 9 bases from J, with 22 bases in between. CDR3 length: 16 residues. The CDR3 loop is CASSLAGAGREKGQYF. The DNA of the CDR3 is TGTGCCAGCAGCTTGGCTGGGGCGGGACGGGAGAAGGGGCAGTACTTC.

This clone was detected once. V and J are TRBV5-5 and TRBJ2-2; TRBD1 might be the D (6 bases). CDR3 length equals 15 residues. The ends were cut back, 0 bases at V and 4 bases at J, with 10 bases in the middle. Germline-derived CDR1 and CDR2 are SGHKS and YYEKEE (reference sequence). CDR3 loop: CASSLDRASTGELFF. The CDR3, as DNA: TGTGCCAGCAGCTTGGACAGGGCATCCACCGGGGAGCTGTTTTTT. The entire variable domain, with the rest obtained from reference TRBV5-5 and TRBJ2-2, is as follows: DAGVTQSPTHLIKTRGQQVTLRCSPISGHKSVSWYQQVLGQGPQFIFQYYEKEERGRGNFPDRFSARQFPNYSSELNVNALLLGDSALYLCASSLDRASTGELFFGEGSRLTVL.

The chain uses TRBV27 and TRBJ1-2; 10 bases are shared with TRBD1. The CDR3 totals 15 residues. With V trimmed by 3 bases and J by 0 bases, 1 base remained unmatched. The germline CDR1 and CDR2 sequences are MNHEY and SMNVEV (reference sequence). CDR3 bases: TGTGCCAGCAGTTTGGGACAGGGGACTAACTATGGCTACACCTTC. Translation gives CASSLGQGTNYGYTF.

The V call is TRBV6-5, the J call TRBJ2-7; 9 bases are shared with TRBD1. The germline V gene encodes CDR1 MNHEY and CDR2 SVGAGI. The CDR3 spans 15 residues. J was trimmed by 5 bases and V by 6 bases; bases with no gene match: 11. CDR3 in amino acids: CASRPRDRVTHEQYF. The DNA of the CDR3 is TGTGCCAGCAGACCTCGGGACAGGGTAACCCACGAGCAGTACTTC.

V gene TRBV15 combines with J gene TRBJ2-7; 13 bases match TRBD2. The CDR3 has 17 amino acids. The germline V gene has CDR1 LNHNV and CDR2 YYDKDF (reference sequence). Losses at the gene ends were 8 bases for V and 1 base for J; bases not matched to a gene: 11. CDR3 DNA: TGTGCCACCGGACAGACACTAGCGGGAGGGCCGTCCTACGAGCAGTACTTC. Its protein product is CATGQTLAGGPSYEQYF.

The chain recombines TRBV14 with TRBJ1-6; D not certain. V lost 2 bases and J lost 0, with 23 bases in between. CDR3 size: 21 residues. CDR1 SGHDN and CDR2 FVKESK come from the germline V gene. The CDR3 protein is CASSQPRVDTGRSSYNSPLHF. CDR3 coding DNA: TGTGCCAGCAGCCAACCGCGGGTCGATACCGGTCGGAGCTCCTATAATTCACCCCTCCACTTT.

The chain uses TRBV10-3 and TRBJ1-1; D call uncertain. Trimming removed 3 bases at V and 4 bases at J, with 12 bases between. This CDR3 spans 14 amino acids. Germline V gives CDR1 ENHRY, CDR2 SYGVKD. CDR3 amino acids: CAISDRVRGTEAFF. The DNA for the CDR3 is TGTGCCATCAGTGACCGGGTTCGGGGCACTGAAGCTTTCTTT.

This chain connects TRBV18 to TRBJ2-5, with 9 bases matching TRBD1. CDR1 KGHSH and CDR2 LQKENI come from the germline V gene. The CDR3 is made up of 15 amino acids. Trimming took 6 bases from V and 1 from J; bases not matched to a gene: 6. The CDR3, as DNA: TGTGCCAGCTCGCCGGGACAGGGCTTCCAAGAGACCCAGTACTTC. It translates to CASSPGQGFQETQYF.